One T cell receptor (beta chain) is described in this entry. Its specificity is unknown. This entry is derived from a study of OX40 agonist ivuxolimab in advanced cancers. Across the whole study: Patients' therapy was ivuxolimab, an antibody that acts as an agonist of OX40 (CD134). With a range of roughly 20 to 79, age averaged 60 years, and around 83% were male.

Data came from immunoSEQ multiplex PCR; TCRdb stores just in-frame clones and leaves some out. The profile shows roughly 65,000 clones, 90% of them singletons. The study's findings and limits: CD4+ and CD8+ blood T cells expanded clonally by week 6 at 0.1 to 3.0 mg/kg.

The source is an adult with an advanced solid tumor such as melanoma, head and neck, liver or kidney cancer. Sequenced here: CD4+ or CD8+ T cells sorted from blood, sampled in a trial of the OX40 agonist ivuxolimab.

The DNA of the CDR3 is TGTGCCAGCAGATTCTCGGGGGCTGGGGCCAACGTCCTGACTTTC. This codes for CASRFSGAGANVLTF. This chain connects TRBV11-2 to TRBJ2-6, with a tentative D call TRBD2 (6 bases). CDR1 SGHAT and CDR2 FQNNGV come from the germline V gene. The CDR3 runs 15 residues. V lost 6 bases and J 2 bases, leaving 11 bases between the germline ends.